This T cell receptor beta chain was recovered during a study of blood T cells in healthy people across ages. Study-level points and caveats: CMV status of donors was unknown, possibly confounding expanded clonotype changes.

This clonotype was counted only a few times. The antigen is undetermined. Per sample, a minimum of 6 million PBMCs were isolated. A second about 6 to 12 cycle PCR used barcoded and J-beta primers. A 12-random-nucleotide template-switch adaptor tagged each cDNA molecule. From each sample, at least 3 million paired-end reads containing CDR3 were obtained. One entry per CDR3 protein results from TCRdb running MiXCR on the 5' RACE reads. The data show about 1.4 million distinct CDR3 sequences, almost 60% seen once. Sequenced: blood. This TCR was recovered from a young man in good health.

The CDR3 protein is CASSSGRPEAFF. The CDR3 nucleotides read TGTGCCAGCAGTTCAGGGCGGCCTGAAGCTTTCTTT. V usage is TRBV28 and J usage is TRBJ1-1; D might be TRBD1 (5 bases). Trimming removed 4 bases at V and 6 bases at J, with 9 bases between. The CDR3 contains 12 residues. The germline CDR1 and CDR2 sequences are MDHEN and SYDVKM.